Following are 25 T cell receptor beta chains from one sample sequenced in a study of blood T cell repertoires in COVID-19. This table comes from immunoSEQ multiplex PCR, and its TCRdb copy is limited to in-frame clones, with some not included. Of fewer than 30,000 clones in the sample, 60% to 70% are singletons; the top ten hold under 7.5%. Sample: peripheral blood. These receptors were taken from a man in his sixties with active or convalescent COVID-19.

V gene TRBV29-1 combines with J gene TRBJ1-1; D possibly corresponds to TRBD1 (6 bases). Germline CDR1 SQVTM, CDR2 ANQGSEA. V lost 7 bases, J lost 4 bases, and 19 bases lay in between. This CDR3 is built from 14 residues. The CDR3 loop reads CSAAGARGLTEAFF. CDR3 sequence (DNA): TGCAGCGCCGCGGGGGCGCGTGGGCTCACTGAAGCTTTCTTT.

The genes are TRBV4-1 and TRBJ1-6; D gene ambiguous. Trimming took 3 bases from V and 9 from J, leaving 15 bases between them. Germline V lookup: CDR1 MGHRA, CDR2 YSYEKL. This CDR3 has 15 residues. The CDR3 sequence is CASSHSREKGSPLHF. In DNA, the CDR3 is TGCGCCAGCAGCCATTCCCGGGAAAAGGGTTCACCCCTCCACTTT.

This clone was picked up a small number of times. The chain joins TRBV12-1 to TRBJ2-2; the table's D call TRBD1 went unverified against the DNA. TRBV12-1 is noted as a pseudogene. This CDR3 is built from 17 residues. CDR3 residues: CASSSERTGANTGELFF. CDR3 nucleotides: TGTGCCAGCAGCTCAGAGCGGACAGGGGCGAACACCGGGGAGCTGTTTTTT.

The chain joins TRBV19 to TRBJ2-5, with 7 bases aligning to TRBD2. This CDR3 contains 14 residues. V gave up 4 bases and J gave up 6 bases; unmatched junction bases: 8. The V gene's germline CDR1 is LNHDA and CDR2 SQIVND (reference sequence). CDR3: CASSTAGTNKTQYF. DNA for the CDR3: TGTGCCAGTAGTACCGCCGGGACTAATAAGACCCAGTACTTC.

This clone was observed a single time. One junction end disagrees with the germline gene, perhaps due to a read error. The chain has TRBV20-1 and TRBJ2-7, with D perhaps matching TRBD2 (5 bases). Germline lookup yields CDR1 DFQATT and CDR2 SNEGSKA (reference sequence). The CDR3 has 11 amino acids. CDR3 sequence: CSARIGDILNF. The DNA for the CDR3 is TGCAGTGCTAGGATCGGGGATATCCTAAACTTC.

The rearrangement uses TRBV14 and TRBJ1-3; D is possibly TRBD1 (5 bases). With 2 bases removed from V and 0 bases from J, the gap between germline ends came to 11 bases. Germline V CDR1 and CDR2: SGHDN, FVKESK. The CDR3 sequence is 16 residues long. The CDR3 region has the DNA TGTGCCAGCAGCCAACGAACAGGTCGCTCTGGAAACACCATATATTTT. Translating gives CASSQRTGRSGNTIYF.

This chain uses TRBV6-5 with TRBJ2-3; tentatively, D is TRBD1 (6 bases). Germline V gene data show CDR1 as MNHEY and CDR2 as SVGAGI. The length of the CDR3 is 14 residues. V was cut by 2 bases and J by 2 bases, with 8 bases left in between. The CDR3 sequence is CASSYQGYTDTQYF. DNA for the CDR3: TGTGCCAGCAGTTACCAGGGGTACACAGATACGCAGTATTTT.

J is TRBJ2-3 and V is TRBV19; D is unclear. Germline V gene data show CDR1 as LNHDA and CDR2 as SQIVND (reference sequence). CDR3 length: 13 residues. V gave up 8 bases and J gave up 1 base, with 10 bases separating them. The CDR3 is CASQAQGTDTQYF. CDR3 DNA: TGTGCCAGTCAGGCCCAGGGCACAGATACGCAGTATTTT. Full variable domain (rest looked up from reference TRBV19 and TRBJ2-3): DGGITQSPKYLFRKEGQNVTLSCEQNLNHDAMYWYRQDPGQGLRLIYYSQIVNDFQKGDIAEGYSVSREKKESFPLTVTSAQKNPTAFYLCASQAQGTDTQYFGPGTRLTVL.

The chain has TRBV7-8 and TRBJ2-7; 9 bases are shared with TRBD2. After removal of 2 bases from V and 2 bases from J, the junction contained 22 bases not matched to a gene. The CDR3 loop spans 21 amino acids. Germline CDR1 reads SGHVS; CDR2 reads FQNEAQ. DNA of the CDR3: TGTGCCAGCAGCTTAATGCGATTTGGACAGAGAGCCGGGACTAGCCCCTACGAGCAGTACTTC. Translation gives CASSLMRFGQRAGTSPYEQYF.

J is TRBJ1-4 and V is TRBV5-1; D not resolved. Germline V gene data show CDR1 as SGHRS and CDR2 as YFSETQ. Trimming left V 2 bases short and J 8 bases short, with 10 bases between. The CDR3 is made up of 13 amino acids. The CDR3 here is CASSLKPNEKLFF. CDR3 bases: TGCGCCAGCAGCTTAAAGCCAAACGAAAAACTGTTTTTT.

This clone has only a few counts. The V call is TRBV29-1, the J call TRBJ1-1, with a possible D match to TRBD1 (6 bases). This CDR3 spans 16 amino acids. V was shortened by 6 bases and J by 6 bases, with 26 bases between the two germline ends. Germline loops: CDR1 SQVTM, CDR2 ANQGSEA. The chain's CDR3 is CSVSLGGGYQRAEAFF. For the CDR3, the DNA is TGCAGCGTGAGTCTGGGGGGGGGCTACCAGCGTGCTGAAGCTTTCTTT.

This clone is medium-sized within its sample. The rearrangement joins TRBV12-3 or TRBV12-4 to TRBJ2-5; tentative D call: TRBD2 (7 bases). The germline V and J ends were trimmed by 3 bases and 9 bases, with 11 bases remaining between them. The CDR3 sequence is 12 residues long. The CDR3 bases are TGTGCCAGCAGTTTGTCGCGGGGGCCCCAGTACTTC. Translating gives CASSLSRGPQYF.

V is TRBV28 and J is TRBJ2-3; the D gene is possibly TRBD2 (7 bases). This CDR3 is 15 amino acids long. V was pared by 7 bases and J by 0 bases, with 14 bases between. CDR1 is MDHEN, CDR2 SYDVKM, per germline. The CDR3 loop reads CASTRGGASTDTQYF. CDR3 DNA: TGTGCCAGCACCAGAGGGGGGGCTAGCACAGATACGCAGTATTTT.

The V and J genes are TRBV11-2 and TRBJ2-7, with 12 nucleotides matching TRBD2. Germline CDR1 is SGHAT and CDR2 is FQNNGV. The ends lost 5 bases at V and 5 bases at J; junction bases unmatched: 7. The CDR3 spans 15 residues. The CDR3 spells CASSTPSGRAHEQYF. Written as DNA, the CDR3 is TGTGCCAGCAGCACTCCTAGCGGGAGGGCGCACGAGCAGTACTTC.

This rearrangement joins TRBV7-6 to TRBJ2-1; 10 bases match TRBD2. This CDR3 is 17 amino acids long. V was clipped by 3 bases and J by 3 bases; unmatched bases: 8. CDR1 is SGHVS and CDR2 is FNYEAQ in the germline V gene. The CDR3 here is CASSFRSGRVGYNEQFF. The DNA of the CDR3 is TGTGCCAGCAGCTTCCGGAGCGGGAGGGTGGGCTACAATGAGCAGTTCTTC.

This clone was observed a few times. The chain joins TRBV20-1 to TRBJ1-2, with 8 nucleotides matching TRBD1. Germline CDR1 reads DFQATT; CDR2 reads SNEGSKA (reference sequence). V was clipped by 3 bases and J by 2 bases; unmatched bases: 5. The CDR3 runs to 14 residues. As DNA, the CDR3 is TGCAGTGCTAGTATAACAGGGGGGAACTATGGCTACACCTTC. Protein: CSASITGGNYGYTF.

This clone occurred a few times. This chain joins TRBV4-1 and TRBJ2-2; 8 nucleotides agree with TRBD2. The CDR3 totals 17 residues. Germline V gives CDR1 MGHRA, CDR2 YSYEKL. Trimming at V came to 2 bases and at J to 4 bases, leaving 9 bases not matched to a gene. The CDR3 loop is CASSQPRRGATTGELFF. The CDR3 DNA is TGCGCCAGCAGCCAACCCCGGCGGGGGGCGACCACCGGGGAGCTGTTTTTT.

This clone was recorded once. The chain couples TRBV9 to TRBJ2-7; 8 bases are a match to TRBD2. This CDR3 contains 14 residues. Germline trimming cut 0 bases from V and 2 bases from J; bases unmatched to any gene: 1. Looked up from germline, CDR1 is SGDLS and CDR2 is YYNGEE. CDR3 sequence (DNA): TGTGCCAGCAGCGTAGCAGCGGGAGCCTACGAGCAGTACTTC. Protein: CASSVAAGAYEQYF.

The chain combines TRBV25-1 with TRBJ2-3; 8 positions match TRBD1. J gave up 3 bases and V 3 bases, and 14 bases lay outside the gene matches. Germline V gene lookup returns CDR1 MGHDK and CDR2 SYGVNS. There are 18 residues in the CDR3. The CDR3 loop is CASSDSGNRGARTDTQYF. The CDR3 nucleotides are TGTGCCAGCAGTGACTCCGGGAACAGGGGGGCGAGAACAGATACGCAGTATTTT.

This clone was seen a few times. This chain uses TRBV3-1 (or the pseudogene TRBV3-2) with TRBJ2-7; the match to TRBD2 covers 7 bases. Germline V CDR1 and CDR2: LGHDT, YNNKEL (reference sequence). Trimming removed 4 bases from V and 2 bases from J; junction bases left unmatched: 5. This CDR3 has 14 amino acids. Written as DNA, the CDR3 is TGTGCCAGCAGCCGCGGCGGGGGACCCTACGAGCAGTACTTC. Translation gives CASSRGGGPYEQYF.

The CDR3 region is CSVQEDRETFF. The CDR3 DNA reads TGCAGCGTTCAGGAGGACAGGGAAACGTTCTTC. The chain recombines TRBV29-1 with TRBJ2-1; TRBD1 aligns across 8 bases. The J segment lost 15 bases and the V segment lost 5 bases, leaving 9 bases of the junction unmatched. The V gene's germline CDR1 is SQVTM and CDR2 ANQGSEA. The length of the CDR3 is 11 residues.

The chain joins TRBV2 to TRBJ2-1; perhaps TRBD1 as D (6 bases). The CDR3 is 16 residues long. In germline, CDR1 is SNHLY, CDR2 FYNNEI. With 2 bases removed from V and 0 bases from J, the gap between germline ends came to 11 bases. The CDR3 spells CASSETGPSSYNEQFF. DNA for the CDR3: TGTGCCAGCAGTGAAACAGGGCCTAGCTCCTACAATGAGCAGTTCTTC.

This sequence joins TRBV12-1 and TRBJ2-7; TRBD2 is taken as the D call from the table, unchecked against the DNA. TRBV12-1 is an annotated pseudogene. The CDR3 is 17 amino acids. CDR3 sequence: CASSFGREVLWDYEQYF. DNA of the CDR3: TGTGCCAGCAGCTTTGGGCGGGAGGTCTTATGGGACTACGAGCAGTACTTC.

The V and J genes are TRBV11-3 and TRBJ2-6; 9 bases are shared with TRBD1. J was trimmed by 1 base and V by 1 base; bases with no gene match: 5. This CDR3 contains 18 residues. Germline CDR1 is SGHNT and CDR2 is YENEEA. CDR3 sequence (DNA): TGTGCCAGCAGCTTAGCTCCGGGACAGGGTTCTGGGGCCAACGTCCTGACTTTC. Translating it yields CASSLAPGQGSGANVLTF.

This chain uses TRBV18 with TRBJ2-2; TRBD1 is a possible D gene (6 bases). The CDR3 sequence is 15 residues long. Per the germline V gene, CDR1 is KGHSH and CDR2 is LQKENI. Trimming cost V 4 bases and J 7 bases, with 16 bases left between them. For the CDR3, the DNA is TGTGCCAGCTCACTCTTCTGGGGGCCCGACGGGGAGCTGTTTTTT. Its translation is CASSLFWGPDGELFF.